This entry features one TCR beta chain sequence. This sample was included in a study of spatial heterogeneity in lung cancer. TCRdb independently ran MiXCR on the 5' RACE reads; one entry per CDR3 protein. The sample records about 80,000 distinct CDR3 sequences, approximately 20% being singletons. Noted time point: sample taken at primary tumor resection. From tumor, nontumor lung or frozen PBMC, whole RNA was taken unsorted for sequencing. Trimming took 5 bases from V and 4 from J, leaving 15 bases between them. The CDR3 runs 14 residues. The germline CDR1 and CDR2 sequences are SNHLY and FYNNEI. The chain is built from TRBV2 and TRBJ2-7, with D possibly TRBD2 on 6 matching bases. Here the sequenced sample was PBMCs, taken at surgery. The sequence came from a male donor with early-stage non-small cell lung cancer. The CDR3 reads CASSPRLVRYEQYF. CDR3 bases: TGTGCCAGCAGTCCTAGACTAGTCCGTTACGAGCAGTACTTC.